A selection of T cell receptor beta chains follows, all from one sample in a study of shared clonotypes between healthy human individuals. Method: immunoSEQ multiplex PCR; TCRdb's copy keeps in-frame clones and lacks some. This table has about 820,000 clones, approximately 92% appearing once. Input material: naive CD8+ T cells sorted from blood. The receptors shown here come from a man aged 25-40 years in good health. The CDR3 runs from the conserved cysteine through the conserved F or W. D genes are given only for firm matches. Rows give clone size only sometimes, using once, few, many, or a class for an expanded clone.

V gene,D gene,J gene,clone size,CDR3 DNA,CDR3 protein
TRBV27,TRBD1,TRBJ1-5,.,TGTGCCAGCAGTAGCCAGGGGGCGTCTATCAATCAGCCCCAGCATTTT,CASSSQGASINQPQHF
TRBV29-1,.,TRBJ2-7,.,TGCAGCGTTGAATTAGGGAGCTCCTACGAGCAGTACTTC,CSVELGSSYEQYF
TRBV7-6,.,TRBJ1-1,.,TGTGCCAGCAGCTTCGACGTGAACACTGAAGCTTTCTTT,CASSFDVNTEAFF
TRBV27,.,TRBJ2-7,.,TGTGCCAGCAGTTTATCGGTAGGGAACGAGCAGTACTTC,CASSLSVGNEQYF
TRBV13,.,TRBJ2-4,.,TGTGCCAGCAGCTCGACCGGTGGGCAAACCTTAGCCAAAAACATTCAGTACTTC,CASSSTGGQTLAKNIQYF
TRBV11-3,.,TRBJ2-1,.,TGTGCCAGCAGCCTCGCGGCGCGGTACAATGAGCAGTTCTTC,CASSLAARYNEQFF
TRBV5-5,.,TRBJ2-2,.,TGTGCCAGCAGCTTGGATATGGGGGCGAACACCGGGGAGCTGTTTTTT,CASSLDMGANTGELFF
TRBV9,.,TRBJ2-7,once,TGTGCCAGCAGCCTAGGACTTGGCGGAACCTACGAGCAGTACTTC,CASSLGLGGTYEQYF
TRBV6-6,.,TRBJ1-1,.,TGTGCCAGCAGGCAACTAAACACTGAAGCTTTCTTT,CASRQLNTEAFF
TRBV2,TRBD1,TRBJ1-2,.,TGTGCCAGCAGAGGGGGCCAGGTGTTTTATGGCTACACCTTC,CASRGGQVFYGYTF
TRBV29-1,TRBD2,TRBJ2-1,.,TGCAGCGGCTCCCAGGGCCTAGCGGGGAGCTACAATGAGCAGTTCTTC,CSGSQGLAGSYNEQFF
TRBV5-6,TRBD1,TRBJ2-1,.,TGTGCCAGCAGCTTGGGACAGGGGGTTTATGAGCAGTTCTTC,CASSLGQGVYEQFF
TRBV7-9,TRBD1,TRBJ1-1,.,TGTGCCAGCAGCCTCACAGGGGACGGGGGCGCTGAAGCTTTCTTT,CASSLTGDGGAEAFF
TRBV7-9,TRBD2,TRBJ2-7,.,TGTGCCAGCAGCCACAGCGGGGGGTTGTTCTACGAGCAGTACTTC,CASSHSGGLFYEQYF
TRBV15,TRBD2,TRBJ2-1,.,TGTGCCACCAGCAGAGGGCTAGCGGGAGGATTGGATGAGCAGTTCTTC,CATSRGLAGGLDEQFF
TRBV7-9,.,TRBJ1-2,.,TGTGCCAGCAGCTTAGGCTCGGCGCAGGGCCCCGGCTACACCTTC,CASSLGSAQGPGYTF
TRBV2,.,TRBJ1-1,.,TGTGCCAGCGGGATTGAAGCTTTCTTT,CASGIEAFF
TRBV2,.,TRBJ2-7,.,TGTGCAAGCCGGGACATCATATCCGAGCAGTACTTC,CASRDIISEQYF
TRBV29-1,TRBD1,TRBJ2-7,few,TGCAGCGTTGAGGACAGGTTTGGCAACGAGCAGTACTTC,CSVEDRFGNEQYF
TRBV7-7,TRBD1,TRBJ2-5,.,TGTGCCAGCAGCTTAGGAGGGGCAGGCTACAGGGGCCAAGAGACCCAGTACTTC,CASSLGGAGYRGQETQYF
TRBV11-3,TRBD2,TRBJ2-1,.,TGTGCCAGCAGCTTTGGACTAGCGGGAGGGCCGGGTGAGCAGTTCTTC,CASSFGLAGGPGEQFF
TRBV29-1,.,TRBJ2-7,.,TGCAGCGTTGACGTAAATGGGATCTCCTACGAGCAGTACTTC,CSVDVNGISYEQYF
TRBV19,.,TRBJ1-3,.,TGTGCCAGTATGCCTGTGCTGTCCACTGGAAACACCATATATTTT,CASMPVLSTGNTIYF
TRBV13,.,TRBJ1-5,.,TGTGCCAGCAGCTTATCCGGGACGGTCCCCAATCAGCCCCAGCATTTT,CASSLSGTVPNQPQHF
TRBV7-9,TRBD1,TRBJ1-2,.,TGTGCCAGCAGCTTAGACTACAGGGGAACGTTTAACTATGGCTACACCTTC,CASSLDYRGTFNYGYTF
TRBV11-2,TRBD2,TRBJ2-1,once,TGTGCCAGCAGCTTAGTCGGAACGGGAGGGTGGAATGAGCAGTTCTTC,CASSLVGTGGWNEQFF
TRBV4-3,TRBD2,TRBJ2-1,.,TGCGCCAGCAGCCAAGCTAGCGGGACCTACAATGAGCAGTTCTTC,CASSQASGTYNEQFF
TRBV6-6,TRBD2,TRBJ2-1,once,TGTGCCAGCACCCTACTAGCGGGAGCCTACAATGAGCAGTTCTTC,CASTLLAGAYNEQFF
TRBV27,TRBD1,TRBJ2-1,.,TGTGCCAGCAGTTCCGGGACAGGGGTTTACAATGAGCAGTTCTTC,CASSSGTGVYNEQFF
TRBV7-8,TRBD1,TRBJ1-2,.,TGTGCCAGCAGTTCGACAGGGGAAACTATTGGCTACACCTTC,CASSSTGETIGYTF
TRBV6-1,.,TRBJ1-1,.,TGTGCCAGCATAGGGACGCACGGTGAAGCTTTCTTT,CASIGTHGEAFF
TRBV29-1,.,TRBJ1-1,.,TGCAGCGTTGAAAAAGAGCAACCGGCTGAAGCTTTCTTT,CSVEKEQPAEAFF
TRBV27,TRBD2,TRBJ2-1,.,TGTGCCAGCAGGACGGGACTAGCGGCCTACAATGAGCAGTTCTTC,CASRTGLAAYNEQFF
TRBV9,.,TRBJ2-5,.,TGTGCCAGCAGCGTCTGGGGTGAGACCGGGGAGACCCAGTACTTC,CASSVWGETGETQYF
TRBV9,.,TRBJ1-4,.,TGTGCCAGCAGCCCGGGACCGACGGCGGGTGAAAAACTGTTTTTT,CASSPGPTAGEKLFF
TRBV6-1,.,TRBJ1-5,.,TGTGCCAGCAGTGTTCAGGGTAGCAATCAGCCCCAGCATTTT,CASSVQGSNQPQHF
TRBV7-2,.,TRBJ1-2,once,TGTGCCAGCAGCTTAGGCTTCTGGGAGTCTGGCTACACCTTC,CASSLGFWESGYTF
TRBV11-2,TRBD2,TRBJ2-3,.,TGTGCCAGCAGCTCCAGGGAGGGCCTGAGCAGCACAGATACGCAGTATTTT,CASSSREGLSSTDTQYF
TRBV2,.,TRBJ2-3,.,TGTGCCAGCAGTGAAGCGTCAATCCGGGAGTCCACAGATACGCAGTATTTT,CASSEASIRESTDTQYF
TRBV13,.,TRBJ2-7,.,TGTGCCAGCAGCTTAGGCCTCGGTATGGGCTCCTACGAGCAGTACTTC,CASSLGLGMGSYEQYF
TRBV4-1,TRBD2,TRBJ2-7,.,TGCGCCAGCAGCCAAGAATATAAGCGGGAGGGGTACGAGCAGTACTTC,CASSQEYKREGYEQYF
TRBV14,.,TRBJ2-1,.,TGTGCCAGCAGCCAGGGAAGCTCCTACAATGAGCAGTTCTTC,CASSQGSSYNEQFF
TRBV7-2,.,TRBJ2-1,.,TGTGCCAGCAGCCTGCCATGGGGTACATACCAGAGCAATGAGCAGTTCTTC,CASSLPWGTYQSNEQFF
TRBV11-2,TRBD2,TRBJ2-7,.,TGTGCCAGCAGCACCGGGACTAGCGGGAGCCCCTACGAGCAGTACTTC,CASSTGTSGSPYEQYF
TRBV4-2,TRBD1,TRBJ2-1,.,TGTGCCAGCAGCCCCCTTCACCAGGGGGCGAACAATGAGCAGTTCTTC,CASSPLHQGANNEQFF
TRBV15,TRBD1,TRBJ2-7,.,TGTGCCACCAGCATATCCGGGACAGGGGCCTACGAGCAGTACTTC,CATSISGTGAYEQYF
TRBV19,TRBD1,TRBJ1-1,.,TGTGCCAGTAGTATTTTGGGGACAGCGAACACTGAAGCTTTCTTT,CASSILGTANTEAFF